These T cell receptor beta chains were read from a single sample in a study of long-term antiretroviral therapy in people with HIV. Profiling relied on immunoSEQ multiplex PCR, and the TCRdb table lists in-frame clones only, not all of them. In the table there are some 27,000 clones, almost 80% of which are singletons. Specimen: unsorted PBMCs, collected 2.1 years after starting antiretroviral therapy. The receptors shown here come from a man between 25 and 39 years old with HIV. Each CDR3 is given with its conserved first and last residue. A D gene is named only where the DNA matches it firmly. Expanded clones get a size class; other rows say once, few or many, or leave the size out.

14,TRBV6-5,TRBJ2-2,NA,TRBD1,TGTGCCAGCAAGGGGACAGGGGGCCTCGGGGAGCTGTTTTTT,CASKGTGGLGELFF
17,TRBV5-4,TRBJ1-4,NA,NA,TGTGCCAGCAGCTGGAGCCCCGGGACGGTAACTAATGAAAAACTGTTTTTT,CASSWSPGTVTNEKLFF
13,TRBV18,TRBJ2-4,once,NA,TGTGCCAGCTCACCACCTGAAGGACTCATTCAGTACTTC,CASSPPEGLIQYF
13,TRBV4-3,TRBJ2-7,NA,NA,TGCGCCAGCAGCCAACTCGGACGGTACGAGCAGTACTTC,CASSQLGRYEQYF
15,TRBV18,TRBJ2-1,NA,NA,TGTGCCAGCTCAACGATGAGTGGGGGGGCCAATGAGCAGTTCTTC,CASSTMSGGANEQFF
13,TRBV28,TRBJ1-2,NA,NA,TGTGCCAGCAGTCCCCTGTTGGCCTATGGCTACACCTTC,CASSPLLAYGYTF
14,TRBV6-1,TRBJ2-5,NA,NA,TGTGCCAGCAGCGCCGGCGGGTCTCAAGAGACCCAGTACTTC,CASSAGGSQETQYF
15,TRBV11-3,TRBJ2-2,NA,NA,TGTGCCAGCAGCTTCGATAACGGGTCAAGCGGGGAGCTGTTTTTT,CASSFDNGSSGELFF
13,TRBV30,TRBJ1-2,NA,NA,TGTGCCTGGAGTGTTGTAGGGTCCTATGGCTACACCTTC,CAWSVVGSYGYTF
12,TRBV9,TRBJ2-3,NA,NA,TGTGCCAGCAGCCCATTCACAGATACGCAGTATTTT,CASSPFTDTQYF
15,TRBV5-4,TRBJ1-3,few,TRBD1,TGTGCCAGCAGCTTTCAGGGGGGGACTGGAAACACCATATATTTT,CASSFQGGTGNTIYF
15,TRBV7-2,TRBJ2-3,NA,NA,TGTGCCAGCAGCTTATCGCGGGTTAGCACAGATACGCAGTATTTT,CASSLSRVSTDTQYF
14,TRBV6-1,TRBJ1-5,NA,NA,TGTGTCAGCAGTGAAAGTCATAGCAATCAGCCCCAGCATTTT,CVSSESHSNQPQHF
14,TRBV5-5,TRBJ1-4,NA,TRBD1,TGTGCCAGCAGTTTGGACAGGGGGCATGAAAAACTGTTTTTT,CASSLDRGHEKLFF
15,TRBV9,TRBJ2-1,NA,NA,TGTGCCAGCAGCGGGGGTTCGGGGTTTTGGGGTGAGCAGTTCTTC,CASSGGSGFWGEQFF
17,TRBV5-1,TRBJ2-2,NA,TRBD1,TGCGCCAGCAGCGCCCTACAGGGGGCAAAGAACACCGGGGAGCTGTTTTTT,CASSALQGAKNTGELFF
14,TRBV6-5,TRBJ2-7,NA,NA,TGTGCCAGCAGTTCCACTCAGACCGCCTACGAGCAGTACTTC,CASSSTQTAYEQYF
12,TRBV9,TRBJ2-3,NA,NA,TGTGCCAGCAGCAGAAGCACAGATACGCAGTATTTT,CASSRSTDTQYF
13,TRBV6-6,TRBJ2-7,NA,TRBD1,TGTGCCAGCAGCACACAGGACAGGGATGAGCAGTACTTC,CASSTQDRDEQYF
13,TRBV11-3,TRBJ2-5,NA,NA,TGTGCCAGCAGTTTTCAGGGCTGGGAGACCCAGTACTTC,CASSFQGWETQYF
16,TRBV11-3,TRBJ2-2,NA,TRBD1,TGTGCCAGCAGCTCCCCGGGACAGTCGAACACCGGGGAGCTGTTTTTT,CASSSPGQSNTGELFF
15,TRBV29-1,TRBJ2-1,NA,NA,TGCAGCGTTCCTAAACAGGGAGGGATCTACAATGAGCAGTTCTTC,CSVPKQGGIYNEQFF
16,TRBV18,TRBJ2-5,NA,TRBD2,TGTGCCAGCTCCCGAAGCGGGGGCGCCATCCGGGAGACCCAGTACTTC,CASSRSGGAIRETQYF
14,TRBV5-1,TRBJ2-5,NA,NA,TGCGCCAGCAGCTTGGACCCAGGGCGAGAGACCCAGTACTTC,CASSLDPGRETQYF
11,TRBV7-2,TRBJ2-7,NA,NA,TGTGCCAGCAGCTTTTATTCCGAGCAGTACTTC,CASSFYSEQYF
15,TRBV28,TRBJ2-7,NA,TRBD2,TGTGCCAGCAGTTCGCCTAGCGGGAGGGGGTACGAGCAGTACTTC,CASSSPSGRGYEQYF
15,TRBV4-1,TRBJ1-1,NA,NA,TGCGCCAGCAGCCAAGATGCTCGGGGGAGGGCTGAAGCTTTCTTT,CASSQDARGRAEAFF
15,TRBV5-1,TRBJ2-3,NA,NA,TGCGCCAGCAGCTTGGAGCACCCGGGCACAGATACGCAGTATTTT,CASSLEHPGTDTQYF
15,TRBV5-6,TRBJ1-2,NA,NA,TGTGCCAGCAGCTTGAAGGCAGTAATTAACTATGGCTACACCTTC,CASSLKAVINYGYTF
15,TRBV6-1,TRBJ1-4,NA,TRBD1,TGTGCCAGCAGAGGGACAGCTACAACTAATGAAAAACTGTTTTTT,CASRGTATTNEKLFF
15,TRBV6-1,TRBJ1-1,NA,NA,TGTGCCAGCATGGGAGGCGGGAATACGAACACTGAAGCTTTCTTT,CASMGGGNTNTEAFF
16,TRBV9,TRBJ2-5,NA,TRBD2,TGTGCCAGCAGCGTAGTTGGACTAGCGGGAAGGGAGACCCAGTACTTC,CASSVVGLAGRETQYF
14,TRBV6-5,TRBJ1-1,NA,TRBD1,TGTGCCAGCAGCCCGGGACAGCAGAACACTGAAGCTTTCTTT,CASSPGQQNTEAFF
16,TRBV6-5,TRBJ2-2,once,TRBD1,TGTGCCAGCAGTTACTCCGGGACAGTGAACACCGGGGAGCTGTTTTTT,CASSYSGTVNTGELFF
14,TRBV6-5,TRBJ2-4,NA,NA,TGTGCCAGCGCTCCCCTCCTCCGTCAAAACATTCAGTACTTC,CASAPLLRQNIQYF